The following is a T cell receptor beta chain sequence with its context. No antigen is known for it. From germline, CDR1 is DFQATT and CDR2 SNEGSKA (reference sequence). The CDR3 has 13 amino acids. The V end lost 3 bases, the J end lost 7 bases, and 15 bases lay between the germline ends. This specimen belongs to a study of blood T cells in healthy people across ages. Findings and limits, study-wide: Since the PBMCs were unsorted, naive and antigen-experienced cells could not be conclusively compared. Total diversity from one million sequenced T cells was likely underestimated.

Using a J-beta primer mix together with a sample-barcoded 5' primer, a second PCR was run for roughly 7 to 12 cycles. From the 5' RACE reads, TCRdb called clonotypes with MiXCR, one entry per CDR3 protein. The table shows 650,000 to 700,000 distinct CDR3 sequences, with around 50% occurring only once. Isolation of PBMCs gave at least 6 million cells per sample. This chain links TRBV20-1 with TRBJ2-5; D is ambiguous. The material sequenced was blood. This TCR was recovered from a woman of 80 years or more in good health. CDR3 amino acids: CSASEGPPGTQYF. The DNA for the CDR3 is TGCAGTGCTAGTGAAGGGCCTCCGGGGACCCAGTACTTC.